This TCR beta chain originates from a study of T cells in Graves' hyperthyroidism and ophthalmopathy. In this sample, this clonotype turned up many times. Its antigen is as yet unknown. Study-wide results and limits: Median prediction lead before ophthalmopathy onset was about 6.3 months with the model.

The germline CDR1 and CDR2 sequences are SEHNR and FQNEAQ (reference sequence). The CDR3 contains 14 residues. V was clipped by 4 bases and J by 4 bases, with 14 bases between them. Exclusion of a patient resulted from uncontrolled infection, other autoimmune disease, pregnancy or lactation. Every diagnosis used clinical symptoms, serum thyroxine and TRAb, thyroid ultrasound and orbital computed tomography. The PBMCs studied were ones that came from 9 to 10 ml fresh peripheral blood. The CDR3 regions of TCR beta were amplified from RNA transcripts. Researchers ran a first-round RT-PCR on the TCR CDR3 using the HTBI primer set. TCRdb passed the multiplex PCR reads through MiXCR, listing each CDR3 protein once. This table holds more than 650,000 distinct CDR3 sequences, less than 15% found once.

The sequence came from a woman younger than 30 with Graves' hyperthyroidism. The chain is built from TRBV7-9 and TRBJ2-7; no clear D. The sample consisted of blood. Here the CDR3 reads CASSSLGLLYEQYF. As DNA, the CDR3 is TGTGCCAGCAGCTCCCTAGGGCTGCTTTACGAGCAGTACTTC. Full variable domain (outside the CDR3, taken from reference TRBV7-9 and TRBJ2-7): DTGVSQNPRHKITKRGQNVTFRCDPISEHNRLYWYRQTLGQGPEFLTYFQNEAQLEKSRLLSDRFSAERPKGSFSTLEIQRTEQGDSAMYLCASSSLGLLYEQYFGPGTRLTVT.